This T cell receptor (beta chain) appears in the sequencing data of a study of control samples from healthy donors and cancer patients. Germline CDR1 reads SGHAT; CDR2 reads FQNNGV. V gave up 5 bases and J gave up 11 bases; unmatched junction bases: 5. This CDR3 region has 12 residues. Using immunoSEQ multiplex PCR, the repertoire was profiled, and TCRdb retains in-frame clones only, with some absent. The table lists 110,000 to 150,000 clones, about nine tenths of them singletons. The rearrangement links TRBV11-2 to TRBJ1-4; 7 nucleotides agree with TRBD1. The receptor was derived from a woman aged 30 to 39 in good health. The source material was blood. The CDR3 coding sequence is TGTGCCAGCAGCCAGGACAGGTGGAAACTGTTTTTT. Its translation: CASSQDRWKLFF.